This T cell receptor (beta chain) comes out of a study of blood T cell repertoires in COVID-19 (dated by TCRdb to about 2020). Regarding the complete study: The collaborator samples originated in the United States, Italy and Spain and spanned the acute and convalescent phases of COVID-19. The prospective study material was composed of cDNA or gDNA derived from T cells, B-cell-depleted T cells, or PBMCs. The dataset comprised deeply sampled blood TCRbeta repertoires from subjects exposed to, actively infected with, or recovered from COVID-19. A freely available public database, intended as a resource for researchers studying the immune response to SARS-CoV-2, is where the repertoires were released. The samples were drawn from two sources: the first 160 participants of the ongoing ImmuneRACE study, and fewer than 1,500 subjects contributed by 6 global collaborators. The sample metadata nearly always contained a de-identified subject ID, COVID-19 status, age in years and sex. Where available, HLA class I and class II types were taken from metadata supplied by the sample provider and were not determined by assay-based typing. Summary of the overall study and its limitations: Clinical and demographic metadata were provided uncurated, with the amount varying by source and participant.

About this clone: The antigen this receptor binds is unknown. No much larger clonotype is one base removed from it; base qualities were not supplied.

The collaborating institutions used their own protocols to collect whole blood in K2EDTA tubes. For TCRbeta analysis, collaborators shipped samples in one of three forms: frozen whole blood, isolated PBMCs, or DNA extracted from either of those sample types. TCRbeta CDR3 regions were amplified from genomic DNA using the immunoSEQ Assay, a bias-controlled multiplex PCR. The paper's processing steps were these. Within the assay, amplification of reference gene primers was used to estimate how many nucleated cells each sample contained. Sequence reads were collapsed and filtered to measure the absolute abundance of every unique TCRbeta CDR3 rearrangement. Productive Simpson clonality was computed per sample as the square root of Simpson's diversity index over productive rearrangements. The table was pulled from immuneACCESS by TCRdb, which kept in-frame rearrangements only. Such tables lose some clones; where checked, under half of the loss comes from unresolved V genes, and the rest has no known cause. D and trimming come from the DNA, and the V and J calls and clone size come from that table. The sample table shows about 150,000 clones, and 75% to 90% are seen once. The top ten hold about 15% of the sample.

The CDR3, cysteine through phenylalanine, is 18 amino acids long. Only the CDR3 DNA stays, 54 bases, in frame from base 1. Trimming accounts for 5 bases at V and 0 bases at J, while the number of junction bases matched to no gene is 10. According to the germline V gene, CDR1 reads SGHNT and CDR2 reads YENEEA. The sequence came from a woman aged 40 to 49 with acute or convalescent COVID-19. The chain uses TRBV11-3 and TRBJ2-6; TRBD2 lines up with 7 middle nucleotides. Sequencing input: peripheral blood. Here the CDR3 is given as CASSPFRDYYSGANVLTF. The DNA sequence follows: TGTGCCAGCAGCCCTTTTAGGGACTACTACTCTGGGGCCAACGTCCTGACTTTC. Reference TRBV11-3 and TRBJ2-6 proteins supply the regions before and after the CDR3; the full variable domain is: EAGVVQSPRYKIIEKKQPVAFWCNPISGHNTLYWYLQNLGQGPELLIRYENEEAVDDSQLPKDRFSAERLKGVDSTLKIQPAELGDSAVYLCASSPFRDYYSGANVLTFGAGSRLTVL.